The present TCR beta chain was sequenced within a study of cytotoxic CD8 clonotypes in ibrutinib-treated CLL. The repertoire was sequenced with immunoSEQ multiplex PCR; TCRdb's copy has only in-frame clones and lacks some. Of over 150,000 clones listed, roughly 80% are singletons. This specimen consisted of PBMCs, obtained after 12 months of ibrutinib treatment. The sequence was collected from a human donor with chronic lymphocytic leukemia.

CDR3 amino acids: CASSPGTGGGTTNEKLFF. In nucleotides, the CDR3 is TGTGCCAGCAGCCCAGGGACAGGGGGCGGCACAACTAATGAAAAACTGTTTTTT. This rearrangement joins TRBV9 to TRBJ1-4, with TRBD1 matching over 12 bases. Losses at the gene ends were 4 bases for V and 0 bases for J; bases not matched to a gene: 7. The CDR3 covers 18 residues. CDR1 is SGDLS, CDR2 YYNGEE, per germline. The full variable domain, completed using reference TRBV9 and TRBJ1-4, is DSGVTQTPKHLITATGQRVTLRCSPRSGDLSVYWYQQSLDQGLQFLIQYYNGEERAKGNILERFSAQQFPDLHSELNLSSLELGDSALYFCASSPGTGGGTTNEKLFFGSGTQLSVL.